These T cell receptor beta chains were read from a single sample in a study of blood T cell repertoires in COVID-19. Method: immunoSEQ multiplex PCR; TCRdb's copy keeps in-frame clones and lacks some. The sample has more than 40,000 clones; 80% to 90% are singletons. Material: peripheral blood. The receptor source for this set is a human donor in a cohort sampled during active COVID-19. The donor label of this sample is uncertain. Each CDR3 is given with its conserved first and last residue. D genes are given only for firm matches. Clone size appears in some rows only: once, few, many, or a class for an expanded clone.

cdr3_length: 15
v_call: TRBV7-2
d_call: TRBD2
clone_size: .
j_call: TRBJ2-5
cdr3_nt: TGTGCCAGCAGCTTGGGGCTAGCGGGGGGTGAGGCCCAGTACTTC
cdr3_aa: CASSLGLAGGEAQYF

cdr3_length: 15
v_call: TRBV4-2
d_call: TRBD2
clone_size: few
j_call: TRBJ2-1
cdr3_nt: TGTGCCAGCAGCCGGGCGGGGGGGCCCTACAATGAGCAGTTCTTC
cdr3_aa: CASSRAGGPYNEQFF

cdr3_length: 14
v_call: TRBV5-8
d_call: .
clone_size: few
j_call: TRBJ1-4
cdr3_nt: TGTGCCAGCAGCTCTAAAGACCTCCCGGGAGGGCTGTTTTTT
cdr3_aa: CASSSKDLPGGLFF

cdr3_length: 14
v_call: TRBV9
d_call: TRBD1
clone_size: .
j_call: TRBJ1-1
cdr3_nt: TGTGCCAGCAGCGAACGGACAGGGGGCACTGAAGCTTTCTTT
cdr3_aa: CASSERTGGTEAFF

cdr3_length: 17
v_call: TRBV18
d_call: .
clone_size: .
j_call: TRBJ1-1
cdr3_nt: TGTGCCAGCTCACCAAACCCAGGGGCCTCACCAAACACTGAAGCTTTCTTT
cdr3_aa: CASSPNPGASPNTEAFF

cdr3_length: 14
v_call: TRBV3-1/TRBV3-2
d_call: .
clone_size: few
j_call: TRBJ2-7
cdr3_nt: TGTGCCAGCAGCCAAGAACGACAGATCTACGAGCAGTACTTC
cdr3_aa: CASSQERQIYEQYF

cdr3_length: 14
v_call: TRBV2
d_call: TRBD1
clone_size: .
j_call: TRBJ1-2
cdr3_nt: TGTGCCAGCAGTGTAAGAGAGGGGGCGGCTGGCTACACCTTC
cdr3_aa: CASSVREGAAGYTF

cdr3_length: 15
v_call: TRBV30
d_call: TRBD2
clone_size: .
j_call: TRBJ2-1
cdr3_nt: TGTGCCTGGAGTGTACAGCGGGGGGCCTACAATGAGCAGTTCTTC
cdr3_aa: CAWSVQRGAYNEQFF

cdr3_length: 13
v_call: TRBV7-8
d_call: TRBD1
clone_size: .
j_call: TRBJ2-7
cdr3_nt: TGTGCCAGCAGGTATAGGGACAGCTACGAGCAGTACTTC
cdr3_aa: CASRYRDSYEQYF

cdr3_length: 16
v_call: TRBV6-5
d_call: .
clone_size: .
j_call: TRBJ1-3
cdr3_nt: TGTGCCAGCAGTTACTCGATCTCTGGAGCTGGAAACACCATATATTTT
cdr3_aa: CASSYSISGAGNTIYF

cdr3_length: 18
v_call: TRBV4-2
d_call: .
clone_size: .
j_call: TRBJ2-2
cdr3_nt: TGTGCCAGCAGCCAAGATCGACTGAGACAGACCTTCGGAGGGGAGCTGTTTTTT
cdr3_aa: CASSQDRLRQTFGGELFF

cdr3_length: 14
v_call: TRBV7-2
d_call: .
clone_size: .
j_call: TRBJ2-3
cdr3_nt: TGTGCCAGCAGCGCGCTACTACGCACAGATACGCAGTATTTT
cdr3_aa: CASSALLRTDTQYF

cdr3_length: 14
v_call: TRBV2
d_call: TRBD2
clone_size: once
j_call: TRBJ2-3
cdr3_nt: TGTGCCAGCAGCGCGGGGGGTAGCACAGATACGCAGTATTTT
cdr3_aa: CASSAGGSTDTQYF

cdr3_length: 13
v_call: TRBV4-1
d_call: .
clone_size: .
j_call: TRBJ1-2
cdr3_nt: TGCGCCAGCAGCCCTAGCAGAGACTATGGCTACACCTTC
cdr3_aa: CASSPSRDYGYTF

cdr3_length: 16
v_call: TRBV5-6
d_call: TRBD1
clone_size: .
j_call: TRBJ1-5
cdr3_nt: TGTGCCAGCAGCTTGGCAGGGGGAGGAGGCAATCAGCCCCAGCATTTT
cdr3_aa: CASSLAGGGGNQPQHF

cdr3_length: 14
v_call: TRBV27
d_call: TRBD1
clone_size: .
j_call: TRBJ1-1
cdr3_nt: TGTGCCAGCAGAATAGGGACAGGGACCCTTGAAGCTTTCTTT
cdr3_aa: CASRIGTGTLEAFF

cdr3_length: 14
v_call: TRBV9
d_call: .
clone_size: .
j_call: TRBJ2-4
cdr3_nt: TGTGCCAGCAGCACCCAGCACGGGGGAGACATTCAGTACTTC
cdr3_aa: CASSTQHGGDIQYF

cdr3_length: 13
v_call: TRBV19
d_call: .
clone_size: .
j_call: TRBJ2-1
cdr3_nt: TGTGCCAGTACAGGCCAGTCCTACAATGAGCAGTTCTTC
cdr3_aa: CASTGQSYNEQFF

cdr3_length: 15
v_call: TRBV9
d_call: TRBD1
clone_size: .
j_call: TRBJ1-2
cdr3_nt: TGTGCCAGCAGCCTCATGGGACAGTCAGGCTATGGCTACACCTTC
cdr3_aa: CASSLMGQSGYGYTF

cdr3_length: 13
v_call: TRBV6-6
d_call: .
clone_size: .
j_call: TRBJ2-2
cdr3_nt: TGTGCCAGCAGTCCCTGGGCAACCGGGGAGCTGTTTTTT
cdr3_aa: CASSPWATGELFF

cdr3_length: 16
v_call: TRBV9
d_call: TRBD1
clone_size: .
j_call: TRBJ2-3
cdr3_nt: TGTGCCAGCAGCGTAGCGGGAGACAGGGGAACAGATACGCAGTATTTT
cdr3_aa: CASSVAGDRGTDTQYF

cdr3_length: 15
v_call: TRBV18
d_call: TRBD1
clone_size: .
j_call: TRBJ1-5
cdr3_nt: TGTGCCAGCTCCTCGGACAGGTCAAGCAATCAGCCCCAGCATTTT
cdr3_aa: CASSSDRSSNQPQHF

cdr3_length: 16
v_call: TRBV7-3
d_call: TRBD2
clone_size: .
j_call: TRBJ2-5
cdr3_nt: TGTGCCAGCAGCCCCGAGGGCGGGGGAGCGGGGGAGACCCAGTACTTC
cdr3_aa: CASSPEGGGAGETQYF

cdr3_length: 16
v_call: TRBV19
d_call: TRBD2
clone_size: .
j_call: TRBJ2-3
cdr3_nt: TGTGCCAGTAGTCCTATAGCGGGGGGGCGTGCAGATACGCAGTATTTT
cdr3_aa: CASSPIAGGRADTQYF

cdr3_length: 12
v_call: TRBV28
d_call: .
clone_size: .
j_call: TRBJ1-3
cdr3_nt: TGTGCCAGCCTCGGACAGAGAAACACCATATATTTT
cdr3_aa: CASLGQRNTIYF

cdr3_length: 13
v_call: TRBV28
d_call: .
clone_size: .
j_call: TRBJ1-2
cdr3_nt: TGTGCCAGCAGTCTACAGGGTTCCTATGGCTACACCTTC
cdr3_aa: CASSLQGSYGYTF

cdr3_length: 18
v_call: TRBV11-3
d_call: TRBD2
clone_size: .
j_call: TRBJ2-1
cdr3_nt: TGTGCCAGCAGCCCTCGGACTAGCGGGGGAGCCTTTTATAATGAGCAGTTCTTC
cdr3_aa: CASSPRTSGGAFYNEQFF

cdr3_length: 15
v_call: TRBV18
d_call: TRBD1
clone_size: .
j_call: TRBJ2-2
cdr3_nt: TGTGCCAGCTCACCGTTCAGGGGGATCCCCGGGGAGCTGTTTTTT
cdr3_aa: CASSPFRGIPGELFF

cdr3_length: 16
v_call: TRBV4-1
d_call: .
clone_size: once
j_call: TRBJ1-4
cdr3_nt: TGCGCCAGCAGCCAAGGTTCCGCTAACCTTAATGAAAAACTGTTTTTT
cdr3_aa: CASSQGSANLNEKLFF

cdr3_length: 17
v_call: TRBV15
d_call: TRBD2
clone_size: .
j_call: TRBJ2-3
cdr3_nt: TGTGCCACCAGCAGAGGGGTGACTAGCGGGCATCAAGATACGCAGTATTTT
cdr3_aa: CATSRGVTSGHQDTQYF

cdr3_length: 15
v_call: TRBV5-4
d_call: TRBD2
clone_size: .
j_call: TRBJ2-4
cdr3_nt: TGTGCCAGCAGCGCCGGACTAGCGGAAAAAAACATTCAGTACTTC
cdr3_aa: CASSAGLAEKNIQYF

cdr3_length: 16
v_call: TRBV7-9
d_call: TRBD1
clone_size: .
j_call: TRBJ2-2
cdr3_nt: TGTGCCAGCAGCTGGTACCGGGACAGTAACACCGGGGAGCTGTTTTTT
cdr3_aa: CASSWYRDSNTGELFF

cdr3_length: 16
v_call: TRBV10-3
d_call: TRBD2
clone_size: .
j_call: TRBJ2-1
cdr3_nt: TGTGCCATCAGTGGAACTAGCGGGGGCCGCTACAATGAGCAGTTCTTC
cdr3_aa: CAISGTSGGRYNEQFF

cdr3_length: 14
v_call: TRBV6-5
d_call: TRBD1
clone_size: .
j_call: TRBJ1-1
cdr3_nt: TGTGCCAGCAGTACCCGGGACAGGGACACTGAAGCTTTCTTT
cdr3_aa: CASSTRDRDTEAFF

cdr3_length: 13
v_call: TRBV3-1/TRBV3-2
d_call: TRBD2
clone_size: few
j_call: TRBJ2-1
cdr3_nt: TGTGCCAGCAGCCAAGGGTTCGGCGGGGGAGTGTTCTTC
cdr3_aa: CASSQGFGGGVFF

cdr3_length: 12
v_call: TRBV7-9
d_call: .
clone_size: .
j_call: TRBJ1-1
cdr3_nt: TGTGCCAGCAGCTACAGCGGGACTGAAGCTTTCTTT
cdr3_aa: CASSYSGTEAFF

cdr3_length: 14
v_call: TRBV6-6
d_call: TRBD2
clone_size: .
j_call: TRBJ2-1
cdr3_nt: TGTGCCAGCAGCAAGGGACTAGCCGTGGATGAGCAGTTCTTC
cdr3_aa: CASSKGLAVDEQFF

cdr3_length: 14
v_call: TRBV2
d_call: TRBD1
clone_size: .
j_call: TRBJ1-2
cdr3_nt: TGTGCCAGCAGAGACAGGGGACGGATCTATGGCTACACCTTC
cdr3_aa: CASRDRGRIYGYTF

cdr3_length: 14
v_call: TRBV7-2
d_call: TRBD1
clone_size: .
j_call: TRBJ2-3
cdr3_nt: TGTGCCAGCAGCTACAGACAGGGAACAGATACGCAGTATTTT
cdr3_aa: CASSYRQGTDTQYF

cdr3_length: 16
v_call: TRBV6-2/TRBV6-3
d_call: .
clone_size: once
j_call: TRBJ2-3
cdr3_nt: TGTGCCAGCAGTGATGGGACTCTTCCTAGCACAGATACGCAGTATTTT
cdr3_aa: CASSDGTLPSTDTQYF

cdr3_length: 13
v_call: TRBV19
d_call: .
clone_size: .
j_call: TRBJ1-6
cdr3_nt: TGTGCCAGTAGTGCAGGGTGGGAATCACCCCTCCACTTT
cdr3_aa: CASSAGWESPLHF

cdr3_length: 15
v_call: TRBV19
d_call: .
clone_size: .
j_call: TRBJ1-4
cdr3_nt: TGTGCCAGTAGTTCTAGATTTGCAACTAATGAAAAACTGTTTTTT
cdr3_aa: CASSSRFATNEKLFF

cdr3_length: 14
v_call: TRBV20-1
d_call: .
clone_size: .
j_call: TRBJ1-5
cdr3_nt: TGCAGTGCTAGTTTGGCCACCGGGAGTCAGCCCCAGCATTTT
cdr3_aa: CSASLATGSQPQHF

cdr3_length: 15
v_call: TRBV6-6
d_call: .
clone_size: .
j_call: TRBJ1-1
cdr3_nt: TGTGCCAGCAGTTACTCGGGGGGGGGCGGCACTGAAGCTTTCTTT
cdr3_aa: CASSYSGGGGTEAFF

cdr3_length: 15
v_call: TRBV5-8
d_call: .
clone_size: .
j_call: TRBJ1-6
cdr3_nt: TGTGCCAGCAGCTTGGGAGGGTATGGGGTTTCACCCCTCCACTTT
cdr3_aa: CASSLGGYGVSPLHF

cdr3_length: 14
v_call: TRBV6-1
d_call: TRBD1
clone_size: few
j_call: TRBJ2-7
cdr3_nt: TGTGCCAGCAGTGACCGACAGGGTAGCTACGAGCAGTACTTC
cdr3_aa: CASSDRQGSYEQYF

cdr3_length: 15
v_call: TRBV6-1
d_call: .
clone_size: .
j_call: TRBJ1-1
cdr3_nt: TGTGCCAGCAGTGAAGTGTACTCATCGAACACTGAAGCTTTCTTT
cdr3_aa: CASSEVYSSNTEAFF

cdr3_length: 16
v_call: TRBV5-1
d_call: .
clone_size: .
j_call: TRBJ2-3
cdr3_nt: TGCGCCAGCAGCCGCCGGACACCCTCGGCGGCAGATACGCAGTATTTT
cdr3_aa: CASSRRTPSAADTQYF

cdr3_length: 12
v_call: TRBV7-9
d_call: .
clone_size: .
j_call: TRBJ1-2
cdr3_nt: TGTGCCAGCAGCTTAGGGGAGTTTGGCTACACCTTC
cdr3_aa: CASSLGEFGYTF

cdr3_length: 16
v_call: TRBV2
d_call: TRBD1
clone_size: .
j_call: TRBJ1-5
cdr3_nt: TGTGCCAGCAGGCGAGACAGGGGACTTAGCAATCAGCCCCAGCATTTT
cdr3_aa: CASRRDRGLSNQPQHF

cdr3_length: 17
v_call: TRBV19
d_call: .
clone_size: once
j_call: TRBJ2-4
cdr3_nt: TGTGCCAGTAGTATATGGAGGAGGGGAGAAGCCAAAAACATTCAGTACTTC
cdr3_aa: CASSIWRRGEAKNIQYF

cdr3_length: 16
v_call: TRBV5-4
d_call: TRBD2
clone_size: .
j_call: TRBJ2-1
cdr3_nt: TGTGCCAGCAGCTTGAGTAGGGCGGGGGGTTACAATGAGCAGTTCTTC
cdr3_aa: CASSLSRAGGYNEQFF

cdr3_length: 12
v_call: TRBV6-6
d_call: TRBD1
clone_size: .
j_call: TRBJ1-1
cdr3_nt: TGTGCCAGCAGTTCCCGACAGGGTAGAGCTTTCTTT
cdr3_aa: CASSSRQGRAFF

cdr3_length: 16
v_call: TRBV18
d_call: .
clone_size: .
j_call: TRBJ1-4
cdr3_nt: TGTGCCAGCTCACCCGCTCAGGGTATGACTAATGAAAAACTGTTTTTT
cdr3_aa: CASSPAQGMTNEKLFF

cdr3_length: 14
v_call: TRBV7-2
d_call: TRBD2
clone_size: once
j_call: TRBJ2-1
cdr3_nt: TGTGCCAGCAGCTCCAGTAGCGGGGACAATGAGCAGTTCTTC
cdr3_aa: CASSSSSGDNEQFF

cdr3_length: 14
v_call: TRBV6-4
d_call: .
clone_size: .
j_call: TRBJ2-2
cdr3_nt: TGTGCCAGCACTACAGGGATGAACACCGGGGAGCTGTTTTTT
cdr3_aa: CASTTGMNTGELFF